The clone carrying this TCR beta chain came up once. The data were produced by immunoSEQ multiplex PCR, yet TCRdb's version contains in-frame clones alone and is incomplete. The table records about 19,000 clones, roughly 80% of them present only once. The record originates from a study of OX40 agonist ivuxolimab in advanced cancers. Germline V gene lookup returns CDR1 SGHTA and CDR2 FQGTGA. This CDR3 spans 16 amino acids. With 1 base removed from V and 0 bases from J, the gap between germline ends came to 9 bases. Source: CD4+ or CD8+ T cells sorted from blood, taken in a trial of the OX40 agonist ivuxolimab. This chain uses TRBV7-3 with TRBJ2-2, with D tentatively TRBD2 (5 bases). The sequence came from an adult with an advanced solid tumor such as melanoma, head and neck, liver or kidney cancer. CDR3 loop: CASSLRGVANTGELFF. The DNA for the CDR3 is TGTGCCAGCAGCTTAAGGGGAGTCGCGAACACCGGGGAGCTGTTTTTT.